This T cell receptor (beta chain) was obtained from a study of blood T cell repertoires in COVID-19. Across the whole study: The United States, Italy and Spain were the sources of the acute and convalescent COVID-19 samples. PBMCs, B-cell-depleted T cells, or T cells provided the cDNA or gDNA that made up the material.

Germline V gives CDR1 MDHEN, CDR2 SYDVKM. V gave up 11 bases and J gave up 4 bases, with 17 bases separating them. This CDR3 spans 13 amino acids. Original processing methods: Nucleated cell number was recorded as an estimate derived from reference gene primer amplification. The method was immunoSEQ multiplex PCR; TCRdb's version includes in-frame clones alone and lacks a portion of them. V and J calls and clone size are as listed in that table; D and trimming were resolved from the DNA. The sample lists about 200,000 clones, 86% occurring once. This chain connects TRBV28 to TRBJ1-1, with D perhaps TRBD1 (6 bases). The specimen was peripheral blood. The source of this sequence is a man of 80 years or more with acute or convalescent COVID-19. The CDR3 here is CAVQGGLSTEAFF. CDR3 nucleotides: TGTGCCGTTCAAGGGGGTCTGAGCACTGAAGCTTTCTTT.